This T cell receptor beta chain was obtained from a study of CD8+ T cells in alopecia areata (dated by TCRdb to 2017 to 2018). For the study in its entirety: The treated patients, all with moderate-to-severe alopecia areata, were enrolled in an open-label pilot trial of oral tofacitinib given at 5 to 10 mg twice daily. Tofacitinib was given for 6 to 18 months, followed by 6 months of follow-up off drug to assess delayed response and recurrence. In treated patients, disease severity was measured using the SALT score, which gives the percentage of scalp surface area affected. High-throughput TCRbeta sequencing was used to examine T cell clonal expansion in alopecia areata in both the C3H/HeJ mouse model and human patients. In humans, TCRbeta sequencing was performed on scalp tissue and on sorted CD4+ and CD8+ peripheral blood T cells from healthy controls and from patients with patchy or totalis/universalis alopecia areata. Tofacitinib-treated patients had biopsies at baseline and at 4 and 24 weeks of treatment, with a later scalp biopsy in several patients. Scalp clonality was compared across normal scalp (n=4), patchy alopecia areata scalp (n=8), and alopecia totalis/universalis scalp (n=8). RNA came from the PAXgene miRNA kit for fixed scalp, the miRNeasy kit for PBMCs, and the RNeasy kit for mouse skin. Amplification of TCRbeta CDR3 regions was done by immunoSEQ multiplex PCR using 35 Vbeta forward primers and 13 Jbeta reverse primers.

The time point label, as the study defines it: 24 weeks on oral tofacitinib. The treatment or condition label corresponds to: oral pan-JAK inhibitor, 5-10 mg twice daily. Peripheral blood and lesional scalp punch biopsies were obtained from patients with alopecia areata. PBMCs were isolated by density centrifugation and stained for CD3, CD4 and CD8, after which CD4+ and CD8+ T cells were sorted on a FACSAria. The paper's findings and limits, for the study overall: Because the treated cohort was small and had just a single nonresponder, larger studies are needed to establish links between baseline CD8+ expansion and response. With tofacitinib, both scalp clonality and the number of expanded CD8+ clones among the top 100 scalp clones went down significantly. Shared TCR sequences between patients were less evident than in mice, which may be partly attributable to HLA diversity in the patient population. Unlike mouse skin, which is dominated by gammadelta T cells, normal human skin has resident alphabeta T cells that are also sequenced, and this complicates analysis of the scalp TCR repertoire. Many expanded lesional clones were found to persist in scalp and blood during tofacitinib treatment, and relapse after treatment cessation may be partly explained by this persistence. Compared with normal scalp, lesional scalp had higher clonality and more expanded CD8+ clones, particularly in alopecia totalis/universalis, a pattern that suggests antigenic drive.

V is shortened by 2 bases, J by 12 bases, and the region joining them spans 13 bases. CDR1 is given as SGHTA and CDR2 as FQGNSA, both from the germline V gene. The CDR3 goes from the cysteine to the phenylalanine over 13 residues. The CDR3 DNA has 39 bases and is translated from base 1. Library preparation was by the immunoSEQ multiplex PCR assay. RNA was extracted from all samples and reverse transcribed into cDNA as template for TCR sequencing. First-strand cDNA was synthesized using SuperScript III with a 2:1 mix of oligo-dT and random hexamers. Amplification bias was assessed with a synthetic immune receptor repertoire, and residual bias was removed computationally. In the authors' own workflow: Raw reads were preprocessed to remove errors, and CDR3 was defined by IMGT conventions from the conserved cysteine to phenylalanine. Clonality was computed as 1 minus the Shannon entropy, with the entropy normalized by log2 of the number of productive unique TCRs. Scalp TCRbeta sequences were cross-referenced with sorted blood CD4 and CD8 repertoires so that the CD4 or CD8 identity of scalp clones could be inferred. The source is immuneACCESS, and TCRdb retained only in-frame sequences with V and J called. Part of the clones is not carried over; for the studies checked, unresolved V genes explain less than half of this, and the remainder is unexplained. V, J and clone size derive from that table, while D and trimming were established from the DNA sequence. This sample lists fewer than 350,000 clones; 58% were detected once. The top ten constitute around 1.7% of the sample.

Worth noting for this clone: Its antigen remains undetermined. The sample holds no much larger clone one base away, and base qualities are not on file.

The TCR originated in a human donor with alopecia areata. The sequences come from CD4+ T cells sorted from blood, collected at week 24, from a patient treated with tofacitinib. The V gene is TRBV7-2 and the J gene is TRBJ1-4, with the D gene not clear enough to name. The DNA sequence follows: TGTGCCAGCAGCTTAAGTCCCACGGGAGAACTGTTTTTT. Its translation is CASSLSPTGELFF.